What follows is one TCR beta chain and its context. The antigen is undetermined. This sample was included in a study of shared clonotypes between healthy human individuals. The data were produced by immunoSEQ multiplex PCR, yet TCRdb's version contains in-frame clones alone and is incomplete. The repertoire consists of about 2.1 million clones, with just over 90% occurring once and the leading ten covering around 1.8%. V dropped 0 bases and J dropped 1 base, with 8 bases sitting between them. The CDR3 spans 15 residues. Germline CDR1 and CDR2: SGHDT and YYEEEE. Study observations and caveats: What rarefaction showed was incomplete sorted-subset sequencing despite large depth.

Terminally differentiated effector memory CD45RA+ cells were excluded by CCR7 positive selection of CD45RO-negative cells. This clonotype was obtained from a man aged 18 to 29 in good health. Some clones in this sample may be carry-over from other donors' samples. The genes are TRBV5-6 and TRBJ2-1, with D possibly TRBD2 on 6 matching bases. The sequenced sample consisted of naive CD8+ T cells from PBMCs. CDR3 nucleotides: TGTGCCAGCAGCTTGGTGCGGGGATCCTACAATGAGCAGTTCTTC. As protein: CASSLVRGSYNEQFF.